Listed below are T cell receptor beta chains from one sample, sequenced in a study of cytomegalovirus exposure and HLA in healthy donors. The method was immunoSEQ multiplex PCR; TCRdb's version includes in-frame clones alone and lacks a portion of them. The profile shows 150,000 to 200,000 clones, 85% of them singletons. Material for sequencing was PBMCs. The receptor source for this set is a man aged 18 to 29 in good health and CMV-seropositive. Both conserved end residues are part of each CDR3. D genes are given only for firm matches. Clone sizes are given selectively: once, few, many, or a class where the clone is expanded.

V gene	CDR3 length	J gene	clone size	D gene	CDR3 protein	CDR3 DNA
TRBV28	16	TRBJ2-1	.	TRBD1	CASSSYRGPTYNEQFF	TGTGCCAGCAGTTCCTACAGGGGGCCTACCTACAATGAGCAGTTCTTC
TRBV6-1	15	TRBJ1-1	.	TRBD1	CAILQGAGMNTEAFF	TGTGCCATCCTACAGGGGGCGGGAATGAACACTGAAGCTTTCTTT
TRBV5-4	15	TRBJ1-2	.	.	CASSSPTGSRGDYTF	TGTGCCAGCAGCTCCCCGACAGGTTCTCGAGGTGACTACACCTTC
TRBV4-1	16	TRBJ1-4	.	TRBD1	CASSHGSRTGPEKLFF	TGCGCCAGCAGCCACGGCTCAAGGACAGGGCCCGAAAAACTGTTTTTT
TRBV10-3	17	TRBJ2-5	.	.	CAISESVASGTAETQYF	TGTGCCATCAGTGAGTCGGTAGCCAGCGGTACAGCTGAGACCCAGTACTTC
TRBV28	18	TRBJ2-2	.	TRBD2	CASSPPPGLAGITGELFF	TGTGCCAGCAGTCCACCCCCAGGACTAGCGGGAATCACCGGGGAGCTGTTTTTT
TRBV7-8	14	TRBJ2-7	.	TRBD2	CASSPTRAGGEQYF	TGTGCCAGCAGCCCAACCCGGGCGGGGGGCGAGCAGTACTTC
TRBV9	14	TRBJ1-2	once	.	CASSVDLGRDGYTF	TGTGCCAGCAGCGTAGATTTAGGGCGGGATGGCTACACCTTC
TRBV6-5	14	TRBJ1-1	once	.	CASGTQGSDSEAFF	TGTGCCAGCGGAACACAGGGCTCCGACTCTGAAGCTTTCTTT
TRBV27	21	TRBJ2-7	.	TRBD1	CASSSRLYRGHRERSPYEQYF	TGTGCCAGCAGTTCAAGACTTTACAGGGGGCACAGGGAGAGGAGTCCATACGAGCAGTACTTC
TRBV9	16	TRBJ2-1	.	.	CASSVADRGTYNEQFF	TGTGCCAGCAGCGTAGCGGACCGGGGGACCTACAATGAGCAGTTCTTC
TRBV7-3	16	TRBJ2-1	few	TRBD2	CASSRTSGGSYNEQFF	TGTGCCAGCAGTCGGACTAGCGGGGGCTCCTACAATGAGCAGTTCTTC
TRBV28	14	TRBJ1-1	.	.	CASTPSGARTEAFF	TGTGCCAGCACCCCTTCAGGGGCGAGGACTGAAGCTTTCTTT
TRBV5-1	15	TRBJ2-3	.	TRBD2	CASSLIAGGPNTQYF	TGCGCCAGCAGCCTCATAGCGGGAGGGCCAAATACGCAGTATTTT
TRBV6-5	15	TRBJ2-7	few	.	CASSYGGTSSYEQYF	TGTGCCAGCAGTTACGGCGGGACCTCCTCCTACGAGCAGTACTTC
TRBV19	13	TRBJ1-5	few	.	CASSIAQDQPQHF	TGTGCCAGTAGTATAGCTCAGGATCAGCCCCAGCATTTT
TRBV4-1	15	TRBJ2-1	.	TRBD2	CASSQAASGNPEQFF	TGCGCCAGCAGCCAAGCCGCTAGCGGGAATCCTGAGCAGTTCTTC
TRBV6-1	14	TRBJ2-7	.	TRBD1	CASSEWDRPYEQYF	TGTGCCAGCAGTGAATGGGACAGGCCCTACGAGCAGTACTTC
TRBV29-1	11	TRBJ1-1	.	.	CSVGGGTEAFF	TGCAGCGTTGGAGGGGGCACTGAAGCTTTCTTT
TRBV28	14	TRBJ2-1	.	.	CASSHPQQGGEQFF	TGTGCCAGCAGCCACCCCCAGCAGGGAGGTGAGCAGTTCTTC
TRBV18	15	TRBJ1-1	.	.	CASSPLRQGNTEAFF	TGTGCCAGCTCACCATTACGCCAGGGTAACACTGAAGCTTTCTTT
TRBV13	13	TRBJ1-1	.	.	CASSLKGFPEAFF	TGTGCCAGCAGCTTAAAGGGGTTTCCCGAAGCTTTCTTT
TRBV28	14	TRBJ2-7	once	TRBD1	CASSSGTGPYEQYF	TGTGCCAGCAGCTCCGGGACAGGCCCCTACGAGCAGTACTTC
TRBV28	15	TRBJ2-7	.	TRBD1	CASSPSGTATYEQYF	TGTGCCAGCAGCCCCTCGGGGACAGCTACCTACGAGCAGTACTTC
TRBV28	13	TRBJ1-2	once	TRBD1	CATTTGGSYGYTF	TGTGCCACCACTACAGGGGGCAGCTATGGCTACACCTTC